This T cell receptor (beta chain) came from a study of T cell responses to AZD1222 COVID-19 vaccine. Study-level results: The donor group comprised mostly white British people and more females; the analysis possibly underestimated clonal diversity.

Trimming at V came to 2 bases and at J to 3 bases, leaving 4 bases not matched to a gene. Germline V gene lookup returns CDR1 SGDLS and CDR2 YYNGEE. The CDR3 totals 15 residues. TCRdb's copy holds only in-frame clones and misses some; the assay was immunoSEQ multiplex PCR. The table shows about 97,000 clones, with over 80% occurring only once. As to this clone: Its specificity is unknown.

This TCR derives from an adult in good health. This chain joins TRBV9 and TRBJ2-1; TRBD1 matches 8 bases. This material consisted of peripheral blood, taken on day 0 of AZD1222 vaccination. CDR3 protein: CASSVSGQGYNEQFF. In nucleotides, the CDR3 is TGTGCCAGCAGCGTTTCAGGACAGGGCTACAATGAGCAGTTCTTC.